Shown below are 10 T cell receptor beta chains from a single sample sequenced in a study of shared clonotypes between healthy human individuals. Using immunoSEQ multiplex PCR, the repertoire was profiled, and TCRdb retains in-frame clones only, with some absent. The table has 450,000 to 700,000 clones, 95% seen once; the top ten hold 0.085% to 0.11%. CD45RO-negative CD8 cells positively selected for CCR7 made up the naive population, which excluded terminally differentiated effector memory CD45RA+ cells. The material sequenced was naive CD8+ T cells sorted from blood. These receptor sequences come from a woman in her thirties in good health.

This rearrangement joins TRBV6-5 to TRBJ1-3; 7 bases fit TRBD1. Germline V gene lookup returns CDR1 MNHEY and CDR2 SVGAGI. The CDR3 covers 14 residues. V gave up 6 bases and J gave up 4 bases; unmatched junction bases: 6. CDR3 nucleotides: TGTGCCAGCAGGAAAGGGGGCGCCGGAAACACCATATATTTT. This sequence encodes CASRKGGAGNTIYF.

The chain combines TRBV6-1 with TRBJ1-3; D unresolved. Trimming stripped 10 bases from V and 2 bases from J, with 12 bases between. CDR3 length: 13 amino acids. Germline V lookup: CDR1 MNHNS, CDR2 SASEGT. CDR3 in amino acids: CATEEWAGNTIYF. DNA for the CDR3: TGTGCCACCGAAGAGTGGGCTGGAAACACCATATATTTT.

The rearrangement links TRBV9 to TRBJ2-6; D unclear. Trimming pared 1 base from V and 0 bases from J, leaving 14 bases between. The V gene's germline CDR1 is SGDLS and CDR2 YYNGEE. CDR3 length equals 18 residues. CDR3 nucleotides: TGTGCCAGCAGCGTAAGGGTCTCCGTTTACTCTGGGGCCAACGTCCTGACTTTC. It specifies CASSVRVSVYSGANVLTF.

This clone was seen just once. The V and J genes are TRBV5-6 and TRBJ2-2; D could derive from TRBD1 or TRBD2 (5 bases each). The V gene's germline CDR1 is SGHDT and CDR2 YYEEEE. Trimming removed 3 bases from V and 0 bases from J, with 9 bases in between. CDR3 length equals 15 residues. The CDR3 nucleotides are TGTGCCAGCAGCTACAGGAGGTCGAACACCGGGGAGCTGTTTTTT. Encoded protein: CASSYRRSNTGELFF.

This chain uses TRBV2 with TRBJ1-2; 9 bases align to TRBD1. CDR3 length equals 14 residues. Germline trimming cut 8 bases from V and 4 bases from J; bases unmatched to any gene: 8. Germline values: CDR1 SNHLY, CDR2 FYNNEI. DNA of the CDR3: TGTGCCAGCCGCGGGACAGGGTACCCCTATGGCTACACCTTC. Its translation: CASRGTGYPYGYTF. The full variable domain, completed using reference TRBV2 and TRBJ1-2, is EPEVTQTPSHQVTQMGQEVILRCVPISNHLYFYWYRQILGQKVEFLVSFYNNEISEKSEIFDDQFSVERPDGSNFTLKIRSTKLEDSAMYFCASRGTGYPYGYTFGSGTRLTVV.

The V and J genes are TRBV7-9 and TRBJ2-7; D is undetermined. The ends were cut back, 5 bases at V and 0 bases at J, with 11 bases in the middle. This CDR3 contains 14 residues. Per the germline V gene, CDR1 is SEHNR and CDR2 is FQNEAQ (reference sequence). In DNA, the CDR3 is TGTGCCAGCAGCCCTGGGAAGGGCTCCTACGAGCAGTACTTC. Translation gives CASSPGKGSYEQYF.

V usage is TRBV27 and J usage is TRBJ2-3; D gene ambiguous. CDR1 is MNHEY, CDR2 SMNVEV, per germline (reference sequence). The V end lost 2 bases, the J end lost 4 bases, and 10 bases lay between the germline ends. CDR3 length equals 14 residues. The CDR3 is CASSLGSLADTQYF. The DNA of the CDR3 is TGTGCCAGCAGTTTAGGTAGCTTAGCAGATACGCAGTATTTT.

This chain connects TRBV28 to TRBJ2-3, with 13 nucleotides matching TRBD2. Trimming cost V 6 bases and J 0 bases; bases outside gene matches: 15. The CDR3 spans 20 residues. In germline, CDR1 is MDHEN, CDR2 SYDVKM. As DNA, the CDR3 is TGTGCCAGCAGCTCCCTACTAGCGGGAGGGATCGAAACTAGCACAGATACGCAGTATTTT. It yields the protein CASSSLLAGGIETSTDTQYF.

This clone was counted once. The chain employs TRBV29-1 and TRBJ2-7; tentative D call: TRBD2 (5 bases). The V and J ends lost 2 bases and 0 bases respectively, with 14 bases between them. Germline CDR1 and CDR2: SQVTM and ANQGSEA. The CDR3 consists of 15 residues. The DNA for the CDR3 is TGCAGCGTTGAAATGGGAGTTTCTAGCTCCTACGAGCAGTACTTC. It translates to CSVEMGVSSSYEQYF.

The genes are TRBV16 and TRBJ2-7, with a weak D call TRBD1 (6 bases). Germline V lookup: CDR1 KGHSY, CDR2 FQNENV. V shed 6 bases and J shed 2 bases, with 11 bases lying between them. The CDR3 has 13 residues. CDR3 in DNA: TGTGCCAGCAGTTTGGGGGCGACCTACGAGCAGTACTTC. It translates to CASSLGATYEQYF.